Each of the 25 T cell receptor beta chains below was sequenced from the same sample in a study of CD8 T cells in Susac syndrome. RNA, at about 0.5 to 1 ug, was reverse transcribed with random hexamers. TCRdb reanalysed the immunoSEQ multiplex PCR reads using MiXCR and keeps one entry per CDR3 protein. The sample lists fewer than 250,000 distinct CDR3 sequences; approximately 94% were seen once. Sequencing used CD4+ T cells from PBMCs. These receptors all stem from a human donor in good health.

The CDR3 reads CASYTGPYGYTF. The CDR3 nucleotides read TGTGCCAGCTATACAGGGCCCTATGGCTACACCTTC. The chain uses TRBV6-5 and TRBJ1-2; D may be TRBD1 (6 bases). The CDR3 sequence is 12 residues long. With 8 bases removed from V and 4 bases from J, the gap between germline ends came to 11 bases. In germline, CDR1 is MNHEY, CDR2 SVGAGI.

V is TRBV5-6 and J is TRBJ1-6; D is unclear. Trimming took off 2 bases at V and 4 bases at J, with 7 bases between the two ends. The CDR3 extends over 14 amino acids. The germline V gene encodes CDR1 SGHDT and CDR2 YYEEEE. CDR3 protein: CASSFWDYNSPLHF. CDR3 in DNA: TGTGCCAGCAGCTTCTGGGATTATAATTCACCCCTCCACTTT. The full variable domain, with the rest looked up from reference TRBV5-6 and TRBJ1-6, is DAGVTQSPTHLIKTRGQQVTLRCSPKSGHDTVSWYQQALGQGPQFIFQYYEEEERQRGNFPDRFSGHQFPNYSSELNVNALLLGDSALYLCASSFWDYNSPLHFGNGTRLTVT.

The chain is built from TRBV5-1 and TRBJ2-6; D remains unclear. The germline V gene encodes CDR1 SGHRS and CDR2 YFSETQ. The CDR3 length is 16 residues. V lost 0 bases and J 7 bases, leaving 14 bases between the germline ends. CDR3 nucleotide sequence: TGCGCCAGCAGCTTGGCTGCCAGCTCTTACGCCAACGTCCTGACTTTC. Translated, it gives CASSLAASSYANVLTF. The whole variable domain, filled in from reference TRBV5-1 and TRBJ2-6, reads KAGVTQTPRYLIKTRGQQVTLSCSPISGHRSVSWYQQTPGQGLQFLFEYFSETQRNKGNFPGRFSGRQFSNSRSEMNVSTLELGDSALYLCASSLAASSYANVLTFGAGSRLTVL.

The chain joins TRBV7-2 to TRBJ2-2; 7 bases map to TRBD1. After removal of 8 bases from V and 2 bases from J, the junction contained 2 bases not matched to a gene. Germline CDR1 reads SGHTA; CDR2 reads FQGNSA. The CDR3 runs 13 residues. The CDR3 sequence is CASGDSNTGELFF. The CDR3 DNA reads as TGTGCCAGCGGGGACAGTAACACCGGGGAGCTGTTTTTT.

In its sample, this clonotype was seen once. The V call is TRBV5-6, the J call TRBJ2-5; 10 bases are a match to TRBD2. The CDR3 extends over 17 amino acids. V gave up 4 bases and J gave up 5 bases; unmatched junction bases: 14. The V gene's germline CDR1 is SGHDT and CDR2 YYEEEE. CDR3 nucleotides: TGTGCCAGCAGCCGGAGGCGTAAACTAGCGGGGAGGGAGACCCAGTACTTC. As protein: CASSRRRKLAGRETQYF.

As DNA, the CDR3 is TGTGCCAGCTCACCTATGGAGATTGGGTCCCCAGCAGGGACCCAGTACTTC. Amino acids: CASSPMEIGSPAGTQYF. V usage is TRBV18 and J usage is TRBJ2-5; no definite D call. The CDR3 contains 17 residues. V was clipped by 3 bases and J by 7 bases, with 24 bases between them. Germline V gene data show CDR1 as KGHSH and CDR2 as LQKENI. The complete variable domain, with remaining parts taken from reference TRBV18 and TRBJ2-5, reads NAGVMQNPRHLVRRRGQEARLRCSPMKGHSHVYWYRQLPEEGLKFMVYLQKENIIDESGMPKERFSAEFPKEGPSILRIQQVVRGDSAAYFCASSPMEIGSPAGTQYFGPGTRLLVL.

The gene calls are TRBV5-1 and TRBJ1-6; D may be TRBD1 (6 bases). Trimming shortened V by 7 bases and J by 5 bases, and 7 bases separated the two germline ends. CDR3 length: 12 residues. Looked up from germline, CDR1 is SGHRS and CDR2 is YFSETQ. Here the CDR3 reads CASGDNNSPLHF. In DNA form, the CDR3 reads TGCGCCAGCGGGGACAATAATTCACCCCTCCACTTT.

This rearrangement joins TRBV13 to TRBJ2-1, with D possibly TRBD2 on 6 matching bases. The V end was cut by 5 bases, the J end by 9 bases, with 26 bases between. The CDR3 length is 17 residues. Germline V gene lookup returns CDR1 PRHDT and CDR2 FYEKMQ (reference sequence). Here the CDR3 DNA reads TGTGCCAGCAGCCCGCCCTCTGGGCGCGGGATGAGGGGTGAGCAGTTCTTC. This translates into CASSPPSGRGMRGEQFF.

This chain joins TRBV19 and TRBJ1-5; the match to TRBD1 covers 7 bases. CDR3 length equals 14 residues. CDR1 LNHDA and CDR2 SQIVND come from the germline V gene (reference sequence). Trimming cost V 5 bases and J 6 bases; bases outside gene matches: 7. The CDR3, as DNA: TGTGCCAGTAGTTCAGGGGGGGGAGGTCAGCCCCAGCATTTT. This translates into CASSSGGGGQPQHF. Looking up the rest from reference TRBV19 and TRBJ1-5 gives the full variable domain: DGGITQSPKYLFRKEGQNVTLSCEQNLNHDAMYWYRQDPGQGLRLIYYSQIVNDFQKGDIAEGYSVSREKKESFPLTVTSAQKNPTAFYLCASSSGGGGQPQHFGDGTRLSIL.

The chain recombines TRBV6-6 with TRBJ2-3; TRBD1 might be the D (6 bases). CDR1 and CDR2 (germline): MNHNY, SVGAGI (reference sequence). Deletions cut 6 bases from V and 5 bases from J, with 15 bases between. This CDR3 has 14 residues. This chain's CDR3 is CASRSFTGLDTQYF. The DNA for the CDR3 is TGTGCCAGCAGATCCTTTACAGGGTTAGATACGCAGTATTTT.

This clonotype has just one count. V and J are TRBV20-1 and TRBJ2-1; D might be TRBD2 (6 bases). The germline V and J ends were trimmed by 5 bases and 8 bases, with 13 bases remaining between them. The CDR3 is made up of 12 amino acids. Germline V gives CDR1 DFQATT, CDR2 SNEGSKA (reference sequence). DNA for the CDR3: TGCAGTGCTCCCACTAGCATCGATGAGCAGTTCTTC. Translation: CSAPTSIDEQFF.

The rearrangement uses TRBV15 and TRBJ1-3, with a possible D match to TRBD1 (5 bases). V gave up 5 bases and J gave up 0 bases, with 11 bases separating them. CDR3 length: 15 amino acids. Germline assignment: CDR1 LNHNV and CDR2 YYDKDF (reference sequence). The CDR3 nucleotides read TGTGCCACCAGCGTCCCAGGGAGCTCTGGAAACACCATATATTTT. Protein: CATSVPGSSGNTIYF.

The chain uses TRBV30 and TRBJ1-4; D remains unclear. Germline-derived CDR1 and CDR2 are GTSNPN and SVGIG (reference sequence). The CDR3 totals 14 residues. Trimming removed 5 bases at V and 8 bases at J, with 18 bases between. The CDR3 loop reads CAWAKLASREKLFF. The CDR3 nucleotides read TGTGCCTGGGCCAAACTGGCGTCTAGGGAAAAACTGTTTTTT.

The V and J genes are TRBV9 and TRBJ1-6, with TRBD1 matching over 7 bases. This CDR3 has 15 amino acids. With V trimmed by 0 bases and J by 8 bases, 5 bases remained unmatched. Germline CDR1 and CDR2: SGDLS and YYNGEE. The CDR3 here is CASSVADRAHSPLHF. The CDR3, as DNA: TGTGCCAGCAGCGTAGCCGACAGGGCCCATTCACCCCTCCACTTT.

For this clonotype: One end of the junction fails to match germline, which may point to a read error. This sequence joins TRBV20-1 and TRBJ1-2; D uncertain. The CDR3 totals 10 residues. Germline assignment: CDR1 DFQATT and CDR2 SNEGSKA (reference sequence). This CDR3 is CSAGEYGYTF. DNA of the CDR3: TGCAGTGCTGGAGAGTATGGCTACACCTTC.

The chain is built from TRBV19 and TRBJ1-2; D possibly corresponds to TRBD1 (5 bases). Germline loops: CDR1 LNHDA, CDR2 SQIVND (reference sequence). The germline V and J ends were trimmed by 5 bases and 3 bases, with 7 bases remaining between them. This CDR3 is 12 amino acids long. This CDR3 is CASSGRDYGYTF. CDR3 nucleotide sequence: TGTGCCAGTAGTGGCAGGGACTATGGCTACACCTTC.

The rearrangement uses TRBV7-9 and TRBJ2-2; no clear D gene. Germline CDR1 is SEHNR and CDR2 is FQNEAQ (reference sequence). V was shortened by 5 bases and J by 2 bases, with 15 bases between the two germline ends. The CDR3 consists of 16 residues. The CDR3 bases are TGTGCCAGCAGCAAAAGTGGCAGCCTTAACACCGGGGAGCTGTTTTTT. The encoded protein is CASSKSGSLNTGELFF.

The gene calls are TRBV28 and TRBJ2-3; D might be TRBD1 (6 bases). Germline CDR1 reads MDHEN; CDR2 reads SYDVKM. V was pared by 7 bases and J by 1 base, with 15 bases between. The CDR3 totals 15 residues. The CDR3 protein is CASIAQGGGTDTQYF. CDR3 nucleotides: TGTGCCAGCATCGCACAGGGTGGGGGCACAGATACGCAGTATTTT.

The CDR3 nucleotides are TGTGCCAGCAGATTCCAAGGGATGGATGAGCAGTTCTTC. The encoded protein is CASRFQGMDEQFF. This chain uses TRBV7-8 with TRBJ2-1; D is unclear. Germline V gene data show CDR1 as SGHVS and CDR2 as FQNEAQ. The CDR3 is made up of 13 amino acids. Trimming pared 6 bases from V and 8 bases from J, leaving 14 bases between.

This clonotype was seen a single time. One end of the junction is discordant with germline, which a read error may explain. The chain joins TRBV6-6 to TRBJ2-5; D is uncertain. The germline V gene has CDR1 MNHNY and CDR2 SVGAGI (reference sequence). The CDR3 has 14 residues. CDR3 loop: CASSYGPMRETHYF. The CDR3 DNA follows: TGTGCCAGCAGTTACGGTCCGATGAGAGAGACCCATTACTTC.

The V and J genes are TRBV10-3 and TRBJ1-2, with a possible D match to TRBD1 (6 bases). CDR3 size: 15 residues. Germline assignment: CDR1 ENHRY and CDR2 SYGVKD. V was shortened by 2 bases and J by 1 base, with 11 bases between the two germline ends. The DNA for the CDR3 is TGTGCCATCAGTGAGGGACAGCCGATTAACTATGGCTACACCTTC. This translates into CAISEGQPINYGYTF.

V gene TRBV9 combines with J gene TRBJ2-2; D ambiguous. Germline values: CDR1 SGDLS, CDR2 YYNGEE. This CDR3 has 13 residues. V lost 0 bases, J lost 6 bases, and 6 bases lay in between. CDR3 residues: CASSVVGPGELFF. Here the CDR3 DNA reads TGTGCCAGCAGCGTAGTAGGCCCCGGGGAGCTGTTTTTT.

This chain uses TRBV5-1 with TRBJ1-1, with D unclear. The CDR3 is made up of 14 amino acids. CDR1 and CDR2 from the germline V gene are SGHRS and YFSETQ. Deletions cut 2 bases from V and 1 base from J, with 9 bases between. CDR3 region: CASSFVGQNTEAFF. DNA of the CDR3: TGCGCCAGCAGCTTCGTCGGGCAGAACACTGAAGCTTTCTTT.

The chain joins TRBV5-6 to TRBJ1-6; TRBD1 matches 8 bases. Germline loops: CDR1 SGHDT, CDR2 YYEEEE. V lost 0 bases and J lost 18; bases outside the gene matches: 17. This CDR3 has 16 amino acids. Written as DNA, the CDR3 is TGTGCCAGCAGCTTGGGGATAATCGGACAGGGACCCTTTTACCACTTT. This sequence encodes CASSLGIIGQGPFYHF.

J is TRBJ2-5 and V is TRBV9, with D perhaps being TRBD1 or TRBD2 (6 bases each). The CDR3 length is 14 residues. Germline CDR1 reads SGDLS; CDR2 reads YYNGEE. V gave up 0 bases and J gave up 7 bases, with 13 bases separating them. CDR3 bases: TGTGCCAGCAGCGTAGTCCCGAGGGGGGCGACCCAGTACTTC. Amino acids: CASSVVPRGATQYF.